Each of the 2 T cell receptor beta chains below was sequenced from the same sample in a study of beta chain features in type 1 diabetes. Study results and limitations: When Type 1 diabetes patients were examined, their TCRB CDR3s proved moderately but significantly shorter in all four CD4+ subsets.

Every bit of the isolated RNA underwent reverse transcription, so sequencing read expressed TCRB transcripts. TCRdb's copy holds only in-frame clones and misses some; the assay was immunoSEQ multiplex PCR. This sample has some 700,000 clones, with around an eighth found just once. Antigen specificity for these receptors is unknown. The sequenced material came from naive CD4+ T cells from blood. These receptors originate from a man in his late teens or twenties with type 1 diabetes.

CDR3 loop: CASSLDLGRTEAFF. The CDR3 DNA reads TGTGCCAGCAGCTTAGACCTAGGGAGGACTGAAGCTTTCTTT. The genes are TRBV7-9 and TRBJ1-1; D is unresolved. From germline, CDR1 is SEHNR and CDR2 FQNEAQ (reference sequence). Trimming stripped 1 base from V and 5 bases from J, with 11 bases between. The CDR3 spans 14 residues.

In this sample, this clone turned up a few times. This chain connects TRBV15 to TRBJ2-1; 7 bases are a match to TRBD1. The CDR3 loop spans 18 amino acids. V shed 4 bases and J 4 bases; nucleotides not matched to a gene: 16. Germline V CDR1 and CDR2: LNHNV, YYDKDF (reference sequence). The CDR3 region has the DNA TGTGCCACCAGCAACCCGACAGGGTTTATACCCTTATACAATGAGCAGTTCTTC. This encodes CATSNPTGFIPLYNEQFF.